This TCR beta chain comes out of a study of cytomegalovirus exposure and HLA in healthy donors. Use of 60 Vbeta and 13 Jbeta primers characterized the PCR. Sequencing was performed with immunoSEQ multiplex PCR; in TCRdb, only in-frame clones are kept and a portion is missing. The sample carries more than 85,000 clones, under 85% recorded once. Those who donated were healthy bone marrow donors. Trimming left V 5 bases short and J 11 bases short, with 16 bases between. Germline V gene lookup returns CDR1 MDHEN and CDR2 SYDVKM. The CDR3 covers 13 residues. The chain recombines TRBV28 with TRBJ1-5, with D hard to call. The sequence derives from a man between 18 and 29 years old in good health and CMV-seronegative. The material sequenced was PBMCs. The CDR3 is CASSPITGRSQHF. CDR3 bases: TGTGCCAGCAGTCCTATTACGGGAAGGTCCCAGCATTTT.